This T cell receptor (beta chain) derives from a study of Ad26.COV2.S vaccination and SARS-CoV-2 variants. Study details: Dosing was one shot or two shots 56 days apart.

Study-wide results and caveats: After vaccination, substantial breadth of spike-specific CD8+ and CD4+ responses was reported.

V was cut by 10 bases and J by 0 bases, with 12 bases left in between. The CDR3 covers 13 residues. Germline CDR1 and CDR2: ENHRY and SYGVKD. As concerns this clone: Its antigen is still unknown.

Only in-frame clones appear in the TCRdb table, and some are missing; sequencing was by immunoSEQ multiplex PCR. The sample lists about 400,000 clones, roughly 90% occurring once. Regarding treatment: around 19 received Ad26.COV2.S at low or high dose, single or two shots; 5 received placebo; per-sample allocation not given. Sampling took place 63 days after the first vaccine or placebo injection. Vaccine was an Ad26 vector expressing Wuhan-strain SARS-CoV-2 spike. V is TRBV10-3 and J is TRBJ1-1; D call uncertain. This TCR was sampled from a person between 18 and 65 years old who received the Ad26.COV2.S COVID-19 vaccine or a placebo. The material was peripheral blood, obtained in a trial of Ad26.COV2.S vaccine versus placebo. The CDR3 loop reads CATSQTLNTEAFF. DNA of the CDR3: TGTGCCACCTCTCAGACCTTGAACACTGAAGCTTTCTTT.